These 24 T cell receptor beta chains were all obtained from the same sample, sequenced in a study of long-term antiretroviral therapy in people with HIV. The immunoSEQ assay was v3.0, run at survey level. Clones were sequenced by immunoSEQ multiplex PCR, and TCRdb holds only the in-frame ones, with some missing. This sample has under 12,000 clones; about 80% occur once, and the top ten carry 15% to 20%. This material consisted of unsorted PBMCs, taken at the start of antiretroviral therapy, before treatment. These receptors were taken from a man between 25 and 39 years old with HIV.

This clone has only one observation. This chain links TRBV4-3 with TRBJ2-2; the match to TRBD2 covers 8 bases. This CDR3 spans 15 amino acids. V shed 0 bases and J 6 bases; nucleotides not matched to a gene: 3. Per germline, CDR1 LGHNA and CDR2 YSLEER. The CDR3 is CASSQEVTSAGELFF. The CDR3 DNA sequence: TGCGCCAGCAGCCAAGAAGTGACTAGCGCCGGGGAGCTGTTTTTT.

V is TRBV6-5 and J is TRBJ2-7, with D possibly matching TRBD2 (6 bases). Trimming removed 0 bases at V and 3 bases at J, with 9 bases between. CDR1 and CDR2 from the germline V gene are MNHEY and SVGAGI. This CDR3 is built from 14 residues. The CDR3 DNA follows: TGTGCCAGCAGTTACTCGGGACTGAACTACGAGCAGTACTTC. Its translation: CASSYSGLNYEQYF.

The V and J genes are TRBV7-6 and TRBJ1-3, with D perhaps TRBD1 (6 bases). Germline lookup yields CDR1 SGHVS and CDR2 FNYEAQ. The V end was cut by 5 bases, the J end by 2 bases, with 10 bases between. This CDR3 contains 14 residues. CDR3 region: CASSPQGPGNTIYF. CDR3 bases: TGTGCCAGCAGCCCACAGGGTCCTGGAAACACCATATATTTT.

V usage is TRBV27 and J usage is TRBJ2-2, with D tentatively TRBD1 (6 bases). The CDR3 extends over 15 amino acids. CDR1 and CDR2 (germline): MNHEY, SMNVEV (reference sequence). The V end lost 4 bases, the J end lost 5 bases, and 14 bases lay between the germline ends. The DNA for the CDR3 is TGTGCCAGCAGTTCCACAGGGTTAGGAACCGGGGAGCTGTTTTTT. Protein: CASSSTGLGTGELFF.

The rearrangement links TRBV27 to TRBJ2-1, with 10 bases lining up with TRBD2. The germline gives CDR1 MNHEY, CDR2 SMNVEV (reference sequence). Losses at the gene ends were 6 bases for V and 3 bases for J; bases not matched to a gene: 2. This CDR3 is 14 amino acids long. Written as DNA, the CDR3 is TGTGCCAGCAGGCTAGCGGGGGACTACAATGAGCAGTTCTTC. Translated: CASRLAGDYNEQFF.

V is TRBV7-3 and J is TRBJ2-5; 15 positions match TRBD2. Germline V CDR1 and CDR2: SGHTA, FQGTGA. The CDR3 has 19 residues. The ends lost 2 bases at V and 5 bases at J; junction bases unmatched: 12. CDR3 bases: TGTGCCAGCAGCTTATTTGGGACTAGCGGGGGGAGGATACGGGAGACCCAGTACTTC. Protein sequence: CASSLFGTSGGRIRETQYF.

The chain carries TRBV19 and TRBJ2-7, with D possibly matching TRBD2 (6 bases). This CDR3 is 14 amino acids long. Germline V CDR1 and CDR2: LNHDA, SQIVND (reference sequence). Deletions cut 6 bases from V and 3 bases from J, with 15 bases between. The CDR3 region has the DNA TGTGCCAGTAGCGAAGGGGTCGGGAGCTACGAGCAGTACTTC. Amino acids: CASSEGVGSYEQYF.

The V call is TRBV19, the J call TRBJ1-2, with TRBD1 as a possible D gene (5 bases). This CDR3 is 15 amino acids long. The germline V gene has CDR1 LNHDA and CDR2 SQIVND (reference sequence). V was clipped by 4 bases and J by 0 bases, with 12 bases between them. The CDR3 nucleotides are TGTGCCAGTAGTAACCGGGACGAAGCTAACTATGGCTACACCTTC. This sequence encodes CASSNRDEANYGYTF.

This chain links TRBV6-4 with TRBJ1-1; maybe TRBD1 (6 bases). This CDR3 has 14 residues. The germline V and J ends were trimmed by 3 bases and 1 base, with 9 bases remaining between them. The germline V gene has CDR1 MRHNA and CDR2 SNTAGT. The CDR3 sequence: CASSDSDRNTEAFF. DNA of the CDR3: TGTGCCAGCAGTGATTCGGACAGGAACACTGAAGCTTTCTTT.

The chain employs TRBV27 and TRBJ2-1; a weak D match, TRBD1 (5 bases). CDR1 and CDR2 from the germline V gene are MNHEY and SMNVEV (reference sequence). This CDR3 comprises 15 residues. Between the trimmed V and J ends, which lost 3 bases and 4 bases, there was a span of 13 bases. The chain's CDR3 is CASSLVTGVYNEQFF. DNA of the CDR3: TGTGCCAGCAGTTTGGTAACAGGAGTTTACAATGAGCAGTTCTTC.

The rearrangement links TRBV28 to TRBJ1-5; 8 bases line up with TRBD1. This CDR3 has 14 residues. Germline V CDR1 and CDR2: MDHEN, SYDVKM. The trim removed 6 bases at V and 7 bases at J, leaving 8 bases unmatched. CDR3 DNA: TGTGCCAGCAGCCCAGGACAGGGTAAACAGCCCCAGCATTTT. Residues: CASSPGQGKQPQHF.

The V call is TRBV18, the J call TRBJ2-5; D is perhaps TRBD1 or TRBD2 (6 bases each). CDR1 is KGHSH and CDR2 is LQKENI in the germline V gene. With 5 bases removed from V and 3 bases from J, the gap between germline ends came to 16 bases. This CDR3 has 15 residues. CDR3 bases: TGTGCCAGCTCATCCGGGGGCAGGAGTAAAGAGACCCAGTACTTC. It codes for CASSSGGRSKETQYF.

This chain connects TRBV4-2 to TRBJ2-7; D remains unclear. The germline V and J ends were trimmed by 4 bases and 3 bases, with 7 bases remaining between them. This CDR3 comprises 12 residues. Germline CDR1 reads LGHNA; CDR2 reads YNFKEQ. The CDR3 coding sequence is TGTGCCAGCAGCCTGGACCACTACGAGCAGTACTTC. Its protein product is CASSLDHYEQYF.

The V call is TRBV18, the J call TRBJ2-5; D gene ambiguous. CDR1 is KGHSH and CDR2 is LQKENI in the germline V gene. The ends were cut back, 1 base at V and 2 bases at J, with 2 bases in the middle. The CDR3 spans 12 residues. CDR3 amino acids: CASSPHQETQYF. The CDR3 DNA sequence: TGTGCCAGCTCACCACATCAAGAGACCCAGTACTTC. Full variable domain (remainder filled in from reference TRBV18 and TRBJ2-5): NAGVMQNPRHLVRRRGQEARLRCSPMKGHSHVYWYRQLPEEGLKFMVYLQKENIIDESGMPKERFSAEFPKEGPSILRIQQVVRGDSAAYFCASSPHQETQYFGPGTRLLVL.

This clone was seen only a few times. The chain uses TRBV27 and TRBJ2-7; 8 bases are a match to TRBD2. Germline-derived CDR1 and CDR2 are MNHEY and SMNVEV (reference sequence). The CDR3 length is 16 residues. V trimming: 0 bases; J trimming: 5 bases; junction bases outside the gene matches: 9. The CDR3 loop is CASSLSSLAGGDEQYF. As DNA, the CDR3 is TGTGCCAGCAGTTTATCGTCGCTAGCGGGCGGCGACGAGCAGTACTTC.

V usage is TRBV5-1 and J usage is TRBJ1-1; D not certain. V dropped 0 bases and J dropped 3 bases, with 6 bases sitting between them. From germline, CDR1 is SGHRS and CDR2 YFSETQ. The length of the CDR3 is 13 residues. This CDR3 reads CASSLGADTEAFF. The DNA for the CDR3 is TGCGCCAGCAGCTTGGGGGCGGACACTGAAGCTTTCTTT.

This clone has only one observation. The J gene is TRBJ1-2, the V gene TRBV9, with a tentative D call TRBD1 (5 bases). Germline lookup yields CDR1 SGDLS and CDR2 YYNGEE. The V and J ends lost 3 bases and 0 bases respectively, with 15 bases between them. The CDR3 has 16 amino acids. The CDR3 spells CASSGSGVSANYGYTF. Written as DNA, the CDR3 is TGTGCCAGCAGCGGATCGGGGGTCTCAGCTAACTATGGCTACACCTTC.

This clone is medium-sized by share. The CDR3 protein is CASSSTRLATDTQYF. Written as DNA, the CDR3 is TGTGCCAGCAGCTCAACCCGACTAGCCACAGATACGCAGTATTTT. This chain uses TRBV7-9 with TRBJ2-3, with 7 bases fitting TRBD2. The CDR3 length is 15 residues. Trimming removed 4 bases from V and 2 bases from J; junction bases left unmatched: 6. Germline V gene lookup returns CDR1 SEHNR and CDR2 FQNEAQ (reference sequence).

This chain links TRBV4-3 with TRBJ2-3; a weak D match, TRBD1 (6 bases). With 0 bases removed from V and 14 bases from J, the gap between germline ends came to 18 bases. The length of the CDR3 is 14 residues. Germline V gene data show CDR1 as LGHNA and CDR2 as YSLEER. The CDR3 sequence: CASSQDIGGRIPYF. CDR3 nucleotide sequence: TGCGCCAGCAGCCAAGATATTGGGGGCAGGATTCCGTATTTT.

In its sample, this clone was seen a few times. V gene TRBV19 combines with J gene TRBJ2-7; D gene uncertain. V was clipped by 2 bases and J by 4 bases, with 9 bases between them. Germline assignment: CDR1 LNHDA and CDR2 SQIVND (reference sequence). The length of the CDR3 is 13 residues. CDR3 coding DNA: TGTGCCAGTAGTATAAGGCTATTTTACGAGCAGTACTTC. Translated: CASSIRLFYEQYF. Filled out from reference TRBV19 and TRBJ2-7, the complete variable domain reads DGGITQSPKYLFRKEGQNVTLSCEQNLNHDAMYWYRQDPGQGLRLIYYSQIVNDFQKGDIAEGYSVSREKKESFPLTVTSAQKNPTAFYLCASSIRLFYEQYFGPGTRLTVT.

The J gene is TRBJ2-1, the V gene TRBV18; D remains ambiguous. The CDR3 has 16 residues. The germline gives CDR1 KGHSH, CDR2 LQKENI. With 3 bases removed from V and 5 bases from J, the gap between germline ends came to 17 bases. The CDR3 region has the DNA TGTGCCAGCTCACCTCTTGCTCCCCTAATGAACAATGAGCAGTTCTTC. Residues: CASSPLAPLMNNEQFF.

Within the sample, this clone is medium-sized. This chain joins TRBV5-1 and TRBJ1-2; D ambiguous. This CDR3 comprises 14 residues. V lost 0 bases and J 3 bases, leaving 9 bases between the germline ends. Germline V gene data show CDR1 as SGHRS and CDR2 as YFSETQ. As DNA, the CDR3 is TGCGCCAGCAGCTTGGTTCCAGCCCACTATGGCTACACCTTC. Encoded protein: CASSLVPAHYGYTF.

CDR3 loop: CASSPEAEPDTQYF. CDR3 coding DNA: TGCGCCAGCAGCCCAGAAGCAGAGCCAGATACGCAGTATTTT. The chain employs TRBV4-1 and TRBJ2-3, with unresolved D. V was clipped by 4 bases and J by 4 bases, with 12 bases between them. The length of the CDR3 is 14 residues. Germline CDR1 and CDR2: MGHRA and YSYEKL.

The chain carries TRBV9 and TRBJ2-1; tentative D call: TRBD2 (6 bases). This CDR3 spans 13 amino acids. The germline CDR1 and CDR2 sequences are SGDLS and YYNGEE. The V gene lost 3 bases and the J gene lost 6 bases, with 10 bases spanning the gap. Here the CDR3 DNA reads TGTGCCAGCAGCGGCGGGGACGTCAATGAGCAGTTCTTC. Its protein is CASSGGDVNEQFF. Supplemented by reference TRBV9 and TRBJ2-1, the full variable domain reads DSGVTQTPKHLITATGQRVTLRCSPRSGDLSVYWYQQSLDQGLQFLIQYYNGEERAKGNILERFSAQQFPDLHSELNLSSLELGDSALYFCASSGGDVNEQFFGPGTRLTVL.